These T cell receptor beta chains were read from a single sample in a study of shared clonotypes between healthy human individuals. Repertoires were generated with immunoSEQ multiplex PCR, while TCRdb's copy carries only in-frame clones and drops some. The sample lists 180,000 or so clones; approximately 92% were seen once. What was sequenced was naive CD4+ T cells sorted from blood. Receptors were obtained from a young woman in good health. The CDR3 runs from the conserved cysteine through the conserved F or W. D genes are given only for firm matches. Where a row states a size, it is once, few, many or the class of an expanded clone; other rows omit it.

CASSPQGGETQYF | TGTGCCAGCTCACCACAGGGAGGGGAGACCCAGTACTTC | TRBJ2-5 | once | TRBD2 | TRBV18
CASRGQISGNTIYF | TGTGCCAGTAGGGGACAGATCTCTGGAAACACCATATATTTT | TRBJ1-3 | NA | TRBD1 | TRBV19
CASSLEYAGDGNEQFF | TGCGCCAGCAGCCTGGAGTATGCGGGAGACGGCAATGAGCAGTTCTTC | TRBJ2-1 | NA | TRBD2 | TRBV5-1
CASSVTNVGELFF | TGTGCCAGCAGCGTAACCAATGTCGGGGAGCTGTTTTTT | TRBJ2-2 | NA | NA | TRBV9
CASSESGTSGGEQYF | TGTGCCAGCAGTGAGTCCGGGACTAGCGGGGGCGAGCAGTACTTC | TRBJ2-7 | NA | TRBD2 | TRBV6-4
CASSAGTDYGYTF | TGTGCCAGCAGCGCCGGGACAGACTATGGCTACACCTTC | TRBJ1-2 | NA | TRBD1 | TRBV5-6
CASSSGDRGRFEQYF | TGTGCCAGCAGTTCCGGGGACAGGGGGCGGTTCGAGCAGTACTTC | TRBJ2-7 | NA | TRBD1 | TRBV28
CAWRGDGANEKLFF | TGTGCCTGGAGGGGGGACGGGGCTAATGAAAAACTGTTTTTT | TRBJ1-4 | once | NA | TRBV30
CASSPGRAFSYEQYF | TGCGCCAGCAGCCCAGGACGAGCCTTCTCCTACGAGCAGTACTTC | TRBJ2-7 | NA | NA | TRBV4-1
CASSRDGRQVIQGGNQPQHF | TGTGCCAGTAGTAGGGATGGCCGGCAAGTAATACAGGGCGGAAATCAGCCCCAGCATTTT | TRBJ1-5 | NA | NA | TRBV19
CASSDRVFGNQPQHF | TGTGCCAGCTCAGACAGGGTCTTTGGCAATCAGCCCCAGCATTTT | TRBJ1-5 | few | TRBD1 | TRBV18
CASSLGGLREETQYF | TGTGCCAGCAGCTTAGGGGGCCTGAGAGAAGAGACCCAGTACTTC | TRBJ2-5 | NA | NA | TRBV7-2
CASSPRGQSYGYTF | TGTGCCAGCAGTCCTAGGGGACAGAGCTATGGCTACACCTTC | TRBJ1-2 | NA | TRBD1 | TRBV2
CASTSTGTTYEQYF | TGTGCCAGCACCTCCACCGGGACTACCTACGAGCAGTACTTC | TRBJ2-7 | NA | TRBD2 | TRBV2
CASLPDRNQPQHF | TGTGCCAGCCTCCCGGACAGGAATCAGCCCCAGCATTTT | TRBJ1-5 | NA | TRBD1 | TRBV6-1
CASSLTRARTQYF | TGTGCCAGCAGCTTGACACGGGCCAGGACCCAGTACTTC | TRBJ2-5 | NA | NA | TRBV5-6
CSIVWNYGYTF | TGCAGCATTGTTTGGAACTATGGCTACACCTTC | TRBJ1-2 | NA | NA | TRBV29-1
CASSAGQLNGYTF | TGTGCCAGCAGTGCGGGACAACTTAATGGCTACACCTTC | TRBJ1-2 | NA | NA | TRBV28
CASSEARLGRPQHF | TGTGCCAGCAGTGAAGCCCGCCTTGGTAGGCCCCAGCATTTT | TRBJ1-5 | NA | NA | TRBV2
CATQPYRDYGYTF | TGTGCCACCCAACCTTACAGGGACTATGGCTACACCTTC | TRBJ1-2 | NA | NA | TRBV2
CASSTPGATATNTEAFF | TGTGCCAGTAGTACCCCGGGAGCGACGGCGACGAACACTGAAGCTTTCTTT | TRBJ1-1 | NA | NA | TRBV19
CASSPEVRGWEQYF | TGTGCCAGCAGCCCGGAGGTCAGGGGTTGGGAGCAGTACTTC | TRBJ2-7 | NA | NA | TRBV5-5
CASSGQGPGNTIYF | TGTGCCAGCAGTGGGCAGGGCCCTGGAAACACCATATATTTT | TRBJ1-3 | NA | NA | TRBV2
CASRVPGRLDTNYGYTF | TGTGCCAGCAGAGTTCCGGGTCGACTAGATACTAACTATGGCTACACCTTC | TRBJ1-2 | NA | NA | TRBV28
CASRDLERNEQFF | TGTGCCAGCAGGGACCTCGAACGGAATGAGCAGTTCTTC | TRBJ2-1 | NA | NA | TRBV5-4
CAWSPLGVSGMNTEAFF | TGTGCCTGGAGTCCCTTGGGGGTCAGCGGAATGAACACTGAAGCTTTCTTT | TRBJ1-1 | once | NA | TRBV30
CASSGPGTSPPGEQYF | TGCGCCAGCAGCGGACCCGGGACTAGCCCCCCTGGCGAGCAGTACTTC | TRBJ2-7 | NA | TRBD2 | TRBV5-1
CATADGFNSPLHF | TGTGCCACCGCGGACGGCTTTAATTCACCCCTCCACTTT | TRBJ1-6 | NA | NA | TRBV19
CASTPTRTSGYEQYF | TGTGCCAGCACCCCCACCCGGACTAGCGGATACGAGCAGTACTTC | TRBJ2-7 | NA | TRBD2 | TRBV28
CASRPIHGDGNSPLHF | TGTGCCAGTAGGCCGATCCACGGGGACGGCAATTCACCCCTCCACTTT | TRBJ1-6 | NA | NA | TRBV19
CASKVTGDQETQYF | TGTGCCAGCAAAGTTACAGGCGATCAAGAGACCCAGTACTTC | TRBJ2-5 | NA | NA | TRBV7-2
CASSYSGTVIYF | TGTGCCAGCAGTTACTCCGGGACAGTGATATACTTC | TRBJ2-7 | NA | TRBD1 | TRBV6-9
CASSRGGGLAGRETQYF | TGCGCCAGCAGTCGAGGAGGAGGACTAGCGGGAAGAGAGACCCAGTACTTC | TRBJ2-5 | NA | TRBD2 | TRBV4-1
CASSLRGRNTEAFF | TGTGCCAGTAGTTTAAGGGGGAGGAACACTGAAGCTTTCTTT | TRBJ1-1 | NA | NA | TRBV19
CAGSSPGQGGEQYF | TGTGCCGGCAGCTCACCGGGACAGGGCGGCGAGCAGTACTTC | TRBJ2-7 | once | TRBD1 | TRBV11-2
CASSQGQTVVSPLHF | TGCGCCAGCAGCCAAGGACAGACAGTCGTATCACCCCTCCACTTT | TRBJ1-6 | NA | NA | TRBV4-1
CAISSDRDDEKLFF | TGTGCCATCAGTTCAGACAGGGATGATGAAAAACTGTTTTTT | TRBJ1-4 | NA | TRBD1 | TRBV10-3
CAIGGDRQLYEQYF | TGTGCCATCGGGGGGGATAGGCAGCTCTACGAGCAGTACTTC | TRBJ2-7 | once | TRBD2 | TRBV10-3
CASSNGISQPQHF | TGTGCCAGCAGCAATGGCATTAGTCAGCCCCAGCATTTT | TRBJ1-5 | NA | NA | TRBV6-5
CASSRIEVSSYEQYF | TGTGCCAGCAGCAGAATAGAGGTTAGCTCCTACGAGCAGTACTTC | TRBJ2-7 | NA | NA | TRBV7-9
CAWSREIGNQPQHF | TGTGCCTGGAGCAGGGAGATAGGCAATCAGCCCCAGCATTTT | TRBJ1-5 | NA | NA | TRBV30
CASLGGLTGELFF | TGTGCCAGCTTGGGCGGGTTAACCGGGGAGCTGTTTTTT | TRBJ2-2 | NA | NA | TRBV5-8
CASSPRPPNTEAFF | TGCGCCAGCAGCCCCCGGCCACCGAACACTGAAGCTTTCTTT | TRBJ1-1 | NA | NA | TRBV5-1
CASSLSQGYAADTQYF | TGTGCCAGCAGCCTATCCCAGGGATACGCCGCAGATACGCAGTATTTT | TRBJ2-3 | NA | NA | TRBV7-6
CASSVGDPLNYGYTF | TGTGCCAGCAGCGTGGGGGACCCCCTTAACTATGGCTACACCTTC | TRBJ1-2 | NA | NA | TRBV9
CASSLWTGGNQPQHF | TGTGCCAGCAGTTTATGGACAGGGGGCAATCAGCCCCAGCATTTT | TRBJ1-5 | NA | TRBD1 | TRBV28
CASSLSGSSGRDYYEQYF | TGTGCCAGCAGTTTATCGGGGAGTAGCGGGAGGGACTACTACGAGCAGTACTTC | TRBJ2-7 | NA | TRBD2 | TRBV27
CASSEGTWQGNYGYTF | TGTGCCAGCAGTGAGGGTACTTGGCAGGGCAACTATGGCTACACCTTC | TRBJ1-2 | NA | NA | TRBV2
CASSLAPDSSYEQYF | TGTGCCAGCAGTTTGGCTCCCGATAGCTCCTACGAGCAGTACTTC | TRBJ2-7 | NA | NA | TRBV28
CASSPSSARQGRGEQYF | TGCGCCAGCAGCCCTAGTTCGGCCCGACAGGGAAGGGGCGAGCAGTACTTC | TRBJ2-7 | NA | TRBD1 | TRBV4-1
CASSLDGNQPQHF | TGCGCCAGCAGCTTAGACGGGAATCAGCCCCAGCATTTT | TRBJ1-5 | NA | NA | TRBV5-1
CASSPQTSGHNEQFF | TGTGCCAGCTCACCTCAGACTAGCGGACACAATGAGCAGTTCTTC | TRBJ2-1 | NA | TRBD2 | TRBV18
CATSRAQGLGTEAFF | TGTGCCACCAGCAGGGCCCAGGGGTTGGGGACTGAAGCTTTCTTT | TRBJ1-1 | NA | NA | TRBV15
CAWSVQGNQPQHF | TGTGCCTGGAGTGTACAGGGCAATCAGCCCCAGCATTTT | TRBJ1-5 | NA | NA | TRBV30
CASSPINGQRYNEKLFF | TGTGCCAGCAGCCCGATAAACGGACAGCGGTATAATGAAAAACTGTTTTTT | TRBJ1-4 | NA | NA | TRBV7-9
CASSLEGQGTEQYF | TGCGCCAGCAGCTTGGAGGGACAGGGGACCGAGCAGTACTTC | TRBJ2-7 | NA | TRBD1 | TRBV5-1
CASSPTSGRRNTEAFF | TGTGCCAGCAGTCCAACCTCGGGACGGCGGAACACTGAAGCTTTCTTT | TRBJ1-1 | NA | NA | TRBV28
CASKDRVGYQPQHF | TGTGCCTCGAAGGACAGGGTGGGGTATCAGCCCCAGCATTTT | TRBJ1-5 | NA | TRBD1 | TRBV19
CASSEHGTGEEDGYTF | TGTGCCAGCAGTGAACACGGGACAGGGGAGGAGGATGGCTACACCTTC | TRBJ1-2 | NA | TRBD1 | TRBV2
CASSFDTSSGANVLTF | TGCGCCAGCAGCTTCGACACCAGCTCTGGGGCCAACGTCCTGACTTTC | TRBJ2-6 | NA | NA | TRBV5-1